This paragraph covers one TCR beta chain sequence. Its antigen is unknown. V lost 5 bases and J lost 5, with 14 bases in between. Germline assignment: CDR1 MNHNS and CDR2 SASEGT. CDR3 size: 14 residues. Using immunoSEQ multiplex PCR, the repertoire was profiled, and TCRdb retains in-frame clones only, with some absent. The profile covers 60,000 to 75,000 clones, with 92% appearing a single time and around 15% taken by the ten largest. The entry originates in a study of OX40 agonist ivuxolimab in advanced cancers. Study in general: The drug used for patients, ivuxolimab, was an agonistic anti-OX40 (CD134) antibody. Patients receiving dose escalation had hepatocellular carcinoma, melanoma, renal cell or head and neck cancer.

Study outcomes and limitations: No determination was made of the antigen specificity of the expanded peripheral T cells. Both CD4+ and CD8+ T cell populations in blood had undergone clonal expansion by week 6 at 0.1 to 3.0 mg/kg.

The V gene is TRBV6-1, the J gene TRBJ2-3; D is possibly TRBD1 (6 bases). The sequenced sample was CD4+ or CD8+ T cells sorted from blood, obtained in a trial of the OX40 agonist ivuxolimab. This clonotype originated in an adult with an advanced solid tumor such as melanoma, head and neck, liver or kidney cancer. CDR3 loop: CASSHVRGGDTQYF. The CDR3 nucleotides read TGTGCCAGCAGTCACGTCAGGGGTGGAGATACGCAGTATTTT.